This passage covers 7 T cell receptor beta chains from one sample sequenced in a study of Graves' ophthalmopathy and Graves' hyperthyroidism. TCR beta CDR3 amplification used RNA transcripts. First-round RT-PCR with HTBI primers preceded a second-round multiplex PCR. TCRdb used MiXCR to reprocess the multiplex PCR reads, holding one entry per CDR3 protein. The sample has approximately 480,000 distinct CDR3 sequences; about an eighth are singletons. The source material was blood. Every receptor here comes from a woman under 40 with Graves' ophthalmopathy.

V and J are TRBV9 and TRBJ1-3; the D is unclear. CDR1 and CDR2 (germline): SGDLS, YYNGEE. V lost 4 bases and J lost 0, with 14 bases in between. The CDR3 consists of 16 residues. The DNA for the CDR3 is TGTGCCAGCAGCCCCCGGCAGCTGCACTCTGGAAACACCATATATTTT. Translating gives CASSPRQLHSGNTIYF.

V is TRBV19 and J is TRBJ1-5; D is possibly TRBD1 (5 bases). CDR3 length: 15 amino acids. V lost 0 bases, J lost 4 bases, and 10 bases lay in between. From germline, CDR1 is LNHDA and CDR2 SQIVND (reference sequence). CDR3 region: CASSIDGGLNQPQHF. Here the CDR3 DNA reads TGTGCCAGTAGTATAGACGGGGGACTGAATCAGCCCCAGCATTTT.

This clonotype was seen at least ten times. This chain links TRBV10-3 with TRBJ1-1; 7 bases align to TRBD1. Germline loops: CDR1 ENHRY, CDR2 SYGVKD. The CDR3 loop spans 14 amino acids. The J segment lost 4 bases and the V segment lost 5 bases, leaving 7 bases of the junction unmatched. Here the CDR3 DNA reads TGTGCCATCAGTTCTGCCAGGGGGGGCACTGAAGCTTTCTTT. Translated, it gives CAISSARGGTEAFF.

The chain links TRBV4-2 to TRBJ2-7; 8 nucleotides line up with TRBD2. V gave up 0 bases and J gave up 5 bases; unmatched junction bases: 9. Germline-derived CDR1 and CDR2 are LGHNA and YNFKEQ. The CDR3 is made up of 16 amino acids. The CDR3 DNA reads TGTGCCAGCAGCCAAGATCTGAGCGGGAGAGGGGACGAGCAGTACTTC. Translated, it gives CASSQDLSGRGDEQYF.

This clonotype was counted a few times. The chain uses TRBV28 and TRBJ2-3, with D tentatively TRBD2 (6 bases). CDR3 length equals 17 residues. V gave up 1 base and J gave up 2 bases, with 16 bases separating them. The germline gives CDR1 MDHEN, CDR2 SYDVKM. This chain's CDR3 is CASSLSLFGGPTDTQYF. DNA for the CDR3: TGTGCCAGCAGTTTATCCCTTTTCGGGGGACCCACAGATACGCAGTATTTT. The entire variable domain, with the rest obtained from reference TRBV28 and TRBJ2-3, is as follows: DVKVTQSSRYLVKRTGEKVFLECVQDMDHENMFWYRQDPGLGLRLIYFSYDVKMKEKGDIPEGYSVSREKKERFSLILESASTNQTSMYLCASSLSLFGGPTDTQYFGPGTRLTVL.

This clonotype was seen more than once but under ten times. This chain links TRBV10-1 with TRBJ2-7, with 8 positions matching TRBD2. The CDR3 sequence is 13 residues long. Germline CDR1 reads WNHNN; CDR2 reads SYGVQD (reference sequence). The V gene end was trimmed by 3 bases and the J gene end by 7 bases; junction bases not matched to a gene: 5. CDR3 nucleotides: TGCGCCAGCAGTGACGCCCCGGGGGGGGAGCAGTACTTC. It yields the protein CASSDAPGGEQYF.

The rearrangement links TRBV6-1 to TRBJ2-5; 15 positions match TRBD2. Germline V gene lookup returns CDR1 MNHNS and CDR2 SASEGT. Germline trimming cut 8 bases from V and 0 bases from J; bases unmatched to any gene: 7. The CDR3 runs 17 residues. CDR3 loop: CASGGLAGGPYQETQYF. The CDR3, as DNA: TGTGCCAGCGGGGGACTAGCGGGGGGACCTTACCAAGAGACCCAGTACTTC.